What follows are 31 T cell receptor beta chains derived from one specimen sequenced in a study of T cell clones after liver transplantation. The repertoire was sequenced with immunoSEQ multiplex PCR; TCRdb's copy has only in-frame clones and lacks some. There are about 16,000 clones in the sample; 82% occur only once, and 28% lies in the top ten. Here the sequenced sample was CD8+ T cells from blood, taken around 4 years after liver transplant. Every receptor here comes from a human patient who received a liver transplant. T cells may partly derive from the graft donor.

The V gene is TRBV11-2, the J gene TRBJ2-2; D tentatively fits TRBD1 or TRBD2 (5 bases each). The germline V gene has CDR1 SGHAT and CDR2 FQNNGV. Trimming pared 8 bases from V and 6 bases from J, leaving 7 bases between. This CDR3 has 11 amino acids. The CDR3 DNA reads TGTGCCAGCGGGGGAGCCGGGGAGCTGTTTTTT. Translating it yields CASGGAGELFF. Drawing the rest from reference TRBV11-2 and TRBJ2-2, the complete variable domain is EAGVAQSPRYKIIEKRQSVAFWCNPISGHATLYWYQQILGQGPKLLIQFQNNGVVDDSQLPKDRFSAERLKGVDSTLKIQPAKLEDSAVYLCASGGAGELFFGEGSRLTVL.

V is TRBV27 and J is TRBJ2-7, with 8 nucleotides matching TRBD1. The CDR3 length is 16 residues. The V gene's germline CDR1 is MNHEY and CDR2 SMNVEV (reference sequence). Trimming cost V 0 bases and J 0 bases; bases outside gene matches: 4. The CDR3 bases are TGTGCCAGCAGTTTATCGAGACAGGGGTTCTCCTACGAGCAGTACTTC. Translated: CASSLSRQGFSYEQYF.

This clone was observed a single time. The V and J genes are TRBV19 and TRBJ1-1; 7 bases are shared with TRBD1. V shed 5 bases, J shed 5 bases, and the junction held 11 bases outside the gene matches. The CDR3 length is 15 residues. The germline V gene has CDR1 LNHDA and CDR2 SQIVND (reference sequence). CDR3 nucleotides: TGTGCCAGTAGTCATGGAGGGGGCGCGAGGACTGAAGCTTTCTTT. Its protein product is CASSHGGGARTEAFF.

V gene TRBV19 combines with J gene TRBJ2-1; either TRBD1 or TRBD2 may fit D (6 bases each). The CDR3 consists of 14 residues. The V gene's germline CDR1 is LNHDA and CDR2 SQIVND (reference sequence). V gave up 5 bases and J gave up 7 bases, with 15 bases separating them. The CDR3 sequence is CASSFGGLGNEQFF. The DNA for the CDR3 is TGTGCCAGTAGTTTTGGGGGGCTCGGTAATGAGCAGTTCTTC.

A note on this clone: Other DNA sequences from this sample encode an identical CDR3 as well. This sequence joins TRBV28 and TRBJ2-7; 7 bases match TRBD2. CDR1 and CDR2 from the germline V gene are MDHEN and SYDVKM. CDR3 size: 16 residues. Germline trimming cut 0 bases from V and 3 bases from J; bases unmatched to any gene: 8. The CDR3 sequence: CASSLWVGWGGYEQYF. For the CDR3, the DNA is TGTGCCAGCAGTTTATGGGTGGGGTGGGGGGGCTACGAGCAGTACTTC.

The chain has TRBV5-8 and TRBJ2-1; D remains ambiguous. Germline CDR1 SGHTS, CDR2 YDEGEE. Trimming pared 8 bases from V and 2 bases from J, leaving 11 bases between. The CDR3 sequence is 13 residues long. The CDR3 sequence: CARPSFTYNEQFF. The DNA for the CDR3 is TGTGCCAGACCCAGTTTCACCTACAATGAGCAGTTCTTC.

The genes are TRBV7-2 and TRBJ2-1; either TRBD1 or TRBD2 may fit D (7 bases each). This CDR3 contains 15 residues. Germline-derived CDR1 and CDR2 are SGHTA and FQGNSA. The germline V and J ends were trimmed by 1 base and 8 bases, with 15 bases remaining between them. CDR3 nucleotides: TGTGCCAGCAGCTTAGAGAGGGGGCGGGAGTATGAGCAGTTCTTC. Amino acid sequence: CASSLERGREYEQFF.

The genes are TRBV4-3 and TRBJ2-7; D is unclear. The CDR3 has 15 amino acids. Trimming cost V 0 bases and J 1 base, with 10 bases left between them. Germline CDR1 is LGHNA and CDR2 is YSLEER. CDR3 residues: CASSQEFGSSYEQYF. DNA of the CDR3: TGCGCCAGCAGCCAAGAATTCGGGTCTTCCTACGAGCAGTACTTC.

This CDR3 is CASSEGSRGWQFF. CDR3 coding DNA: TGTGCCAGCAGTGAAGGATCTAGAGGATGGCAGTTCTTC. V gene TRBV6-1 combines with J gene TRBJ2-1; no definite D call. CDR1 MNHNS and CDR2 SASEGT come from the germline V gene. Trimming removed 1 base from V and 12 bases from J, with 13 bases in between. This CDR3 has 13 residues.

The gene calls are TRBV7-9 and TRBJ1-4; 7 bases map to TRBD1. With 6 bases clipped from V and 3 bases from J, the junction kept 7 bases outside the gene matches. The CDR3 spans 15 residues. Germline CDR1 SEHNR, CDR2 FQNEAQ (reference sequence). CDR3 in amino acids: CASSSRDSSNEKLFF. The CDR3 DNA sequence: TGTGCCAGCAGTTCCCGGGACAGCTCTAATGAAAAACTGTTTTTT.

A few counts support this clone. The chain is built from TRBV5-1 and TRBJ2-5; 12 nucleotides agree with TRBD2. This CDR3 is built from 18 residues. Germline V CDR1 and CDR2: SGHRS, YFSETQ. J lost 3 bases, V lost 4 bases, and 13 bases had no gene match. CDR3 region: CASSPRLAGDTRKETQYF. CDR3 DNA sequence: TGCGCCAGCAGCCCGAGACTAGCGGGAGATACCAGAAAAGAGACCCAGTACTTC.

This clone is large within its sample. This sequence joins TRBV11-2 and TRBJ2-3; maybe TRBD2 (7 bases). Germline CDR1 and CDR2: SGHAT and FQNNGV. Trimming took 3 bases from V and 0 from J, leaving 16 bases between them. The CDR3 is made up of 17 amino acids. CDR3 nucleotides: TGTGCCAGCAGCTTTTCGCGGGGGCGCCGTAGCACAGATACGCAGTATTTT. Amino acids: CASSFSRGRRSTDTQYF. The whole variable domain, remainder taken from reference TRBV11-2 and TRBJ2-3, is EAGVAQSPRYKIIEKRQSVAFWCNPISGHATLYWYQQILGQGPKLLIQFQNNGVVDDSQLPKDRFSAERLKGVDSTLKIQPAKLEDSAVYLCASSFSRGRRSTDTQYFGPGTRLTVL.

This clone is deemed medium-sized. The chain combines TRBV6-5 with TRBJ1-5; D call uncertain. Between the trimmed V and J ends, which lost 0 bases and 5 bases, there was a span of 8 bases. The germline V gene encodes CDR1 MNHEY and CDR2 SVGAGI. The CDR3 is 14 residues long. The CDR3 DNA reads as TGTGCCAGCAGTTACTCGGGAGGTCATCAGCCCCAGCATTTT. As protein: CASSYSGGHQPQHF.

The rearrangement joins TRBV27 to TRBJ2-1; TRBD2 agrees at 13 bases. Germline CDR1 reads MNHEY; CDR2 reads SMNVEV (reference sequence). V lost 4 bases and J lost 9; bases outside the gene matches: 6. The CDR3 sequence is 15 residues long. The CDR3 spells CASSSLAGGSIEQFF. The DNA of the CDR3 is TGTGCCAGCAGTTCACTAGCGGGAGGGAGTATTGAGCAGTTCTTC.

This chain links TRBV27 with TRBJ1-1; 7 nucleotides line up with TRBD1. The CDR3 contains 14 residues. Trimming at V came to 6 bases and at J to 4 bases, leaving 8 bases not matched to a gene. CDR1 is MNHEY and CDR2 is SMNVEV in the germline V gene (reference sequence). The CDR3 DNA reads as TGTGCCAGCAGCTTAGGGGGCACGGGCACTGAAGCTTTCTTT. This sequence encodes CASSLGGTGTEAFF.

The rearrangement links TRBV19 to TRBJ1-2, with a possible D match to TRBD1 (5 bases). The CDR3 spans 15 residues. Looked up from germline, CDR1 is LNHDA and CDR2 is SQIVND (reference sequence). Trimming stripped 5 bases from V and 2 bases from J, with 15 bases between. The CDR3 spells CASSPFGAGNYGYTF. The CDR3, as DNA: TGTGCCAGTAGTCCTTTTGGGGCGGGCAACTATGGCTACACCTTC.

This clone was recorded only once. This chain joins TRBV5-1 and TRBJ1-4; 8 bases are shared with TRBD1. Germline CDR1 reads SGHRS; CDR2 reads YFSETQ. The J segment lost 3 bases and the V segment lost 4 bases, leaving 8 bases of the junction unmatched. This CDR3 comprises 16 residues. CDR3 nucleotide sequence: TGCGCCAGCAGCCCAGGACAGGGTACACCTAATGAAAAACTGTTTTTT. Translation: CASSPGQGTPNEKLFF.

This chain joins TRBV7-6 and TRBJ2-1, with D uncertain. V was pared by 5 bases and J by 3 bases, with 8 bases between. CDR1 and CDR2 from the germline V gene are SGHVS and FNYEAQ. CDR3 length: 13 residues. The CDR3 protein is CASSPRLYNEQFF. In DNA, the CDR3 is TGTGCCAGCAGCCCTCGCCTCTACAATGAGCAGTTCTTC.

V gene TRBV6-5 combines with J gene TRBJ1-2; D is uncertain. CDR1 is MNHEY, CDR2 SVGAGI, per germline. The CDR3 runs to 13 residues. V was clipped by 5 bases and J by 4 bases, with 11 bases between them. CDR3 loop: CASSPPDGYGYTF. DNA of the CDR3: TGTGCCAGCAGTCCTCCGGACGGCTATGGCTACACCTTC.

This clone occurred once. The junction differs from germline at one of its ends, possibly a read error. The chain links TRBV2 to TRBJ2-7; 8 bases agree with TRBD2. Germline CDR1 and CDR2: SNHLY and FYNNEI. This CDR3 has 13 residues. The CDR3: CASSEGTSYEQYF. In DNA, the CDR3 is TGTGCCAGCAGCGAAGGGACTAGCTACGAGCAGTACTTC.

The rearrangement uses TRBV2 and TRBJ2-7, with TRBD1 identical over 8 bases. This CDR3 contains 12 residues. CDR1 SNHLY and CDR2 FYNNEI come from the germline V gene. The trim removed 11 bases at V and 5 bases at J, leaving 8 bases unmatched. This CDR3 is CAARTGPHEQYF. The CDR3 nucleotides read TGTGCCGCACGGACAGGGCCACACGAGCAGTACTTC.

This clone was observed a single time. This chain connects TRBV4-2 to TRBJ1-1, with D hard to call. Germline loops: CDR1 LGHNA, CDR2 YNFKEQ. Between the trimmed V and J ends, which lost 2 bases and 1 base, there was a span of 8 bases. The CDR3 loop spans 14 amino acids. The CDR3 reads CASSQTASNTEAFF. The CDR3 bases are TGTGCCAGCAGCCAAACGGCCTCGAACACTGAAGCTTTCTTT.

The J gene is TRBJ1-4, the V gene TRBV5-6, with D unresolved. The CDR3 has 12 amino acids. V dropped 1 base and J dropped 8 bases, with 6 bases sitting between them. Germline assignment: CDR1 SGHDT and CDR2 YYEEEE. The CDR3 here is CASSLYNEKLFF. In nucleotides, the CDR3 is TGTGCCAGCAGCTTGTACAACGAAAAACTGTTTTTT.

This clone has just a few counts. The J gene is TRBJ1-2, the V gene TRBV27; D perhaps matches TRBD1 (6 bases). This CDR3 has 13 amino acids. Germline V gene lookup returns CDR1 MNHEY and CDR2 SMNVEV (reference sequence). V lost 4 bases and J 4 bases, leaving 10 bases between the germline ends. The CDR3 is CASSSQGGYGYTF. CDR3 nucleotide sequence: TGTGCCAGCAGTTCACAGGGCGGCTATGGCTACACCTTC.

The chain is built from TRBV5-4 and TRBJ1-3; D perhaps matches TRBD1 (5 bases). The CDR3 spans 13 residues. Per the germline V gene, CDR1 is SGHNT and CDR2 is YYREEE (reference sequence). Trimming removed 2 bases from V and 4 bases from J, with 7 bases in between. The chain's CDR3 is CASSFGAGNTIYF. The CDR3, as DNA: TGTGCCAGCAGCTTCGGGGCAGGAAACACCATATATTTT.

The chain is built from TRBV11-2 and TRBJ1-2, with a tentative D call TRBD1 (5 bases). The CDR3 spans 14 residues. V dropped 5 bases and J dropped 4 bases, with 14 bases sitting between them. In germline, CDR1 is SGHAT, CDR2 FQNNGV. The CDR3 protein is CASSLQGSGYGYTF. The CDR3 coding sequence is TGTGCCAGCAGCCTTCAGGGATCCGGCTATGGCTACACCTTC.

The table lists this clone with a count of one. This chain links TRBV27 with TRBJ1-4; D is undetermined. Germline-derived CDR1 and CDR2 are MNHEY and SMNVEV (reference sequence). V was trimmed by 2 bases and J by 7 bases, leaving 11 bases between them. This CDR3 spans 14 amino acids. CDR3 residues: CASSLMEGSEKLFF. The CDR3 nucleotides are TGTGCCAGCAGTTTAATGGAGGGCAGTGAAAAACTGTTTTTT.

The V and J genes are TRBV4-2 and TRBJ1-2, with D tentatively TRBD1 (5 bases). The V end lost 1 base, the J end lost 10 bases, and 13 bases lay between the germline ends. Germline values: CDR1 LGHNA, CDR2 YNFKEQ. The CDR3 totals 13 residues. DNA of the CDR3: TGTGCCAGCAGCCAAGTCGCAGGGTCTATCTACACCTTC. The encoded protein is CASSQVAGSIYTF.

The V call is TRBV9, the J call TRBJ1-3; D possibly corresponds to TRBD1 (6 bases). The CDR3 contains 15 residues. The germline V gene encodes CDR1 SGDLS and CDR2 YYNGEE. Trimming took off 3 bases at V and 4 bases at J, with 14 bases between the two ends. The CDR3 loop reads CASSGGRTDGNTIYF. For the CDR3, the DNA is TGTGCCAGCAGCGGGGGACGGACAGACGGAAACACCATATATTTT. Full variable domain (missing parts from reference TRBV9 and TRBJ1-3): DSGVTQTPKHLITATGQRVTLRCSPRSGDLSVYWYQQSLDQGLQFLIQYYNGEERAKGNILERFSAQQFPDLHSELNLSSLELGDSALYFCASSGGRTDGNTIYFGEGSWLTVV.

CDR3 nucleotide sequence: TGTGCCAGCAGTGAGGTGGAACTAGCGGAATACGAGCAGTACTTC. This sequence encodes CASSEVELAEYEQYF. V gene TRBV2 combines with J gene TRBJ2-7, with 8 bases identical to TRBD2. V lost 3 bases to trimming and J lost 4 bases; unmatched junction nucleotides: 8. Germline CDR1 and CDR2: SNHLY and FYNNEI. This CDR3 comprises 15 residues. The full variable domain, its missing parts supplied by reference TRBV2 and TRBJ2-7, is EPEVTQTPSHQVTQMGQEVILRCVPISNHLYFYWYRQILGQKVEFLVSFYNNEISEKSEIFDDQFSVERPDGSNFTLKIRSTKLEDSAMYFCASSEVELAEYEQYFGPGTRLTVT.

V and J are TRBV30 and TRBJ1-5; D is unresolved. CDR1 is GTSNPN, CDR2 SVGIG, per germline (reference sequence). CDR3 length: 15 residues. V was trimmed by 2 bases and J by 2 bases, leaving 13 bases between them. The CDR3 region has the DNA TGTGCCTGGAGTATTGATGACTCAGGCAATCAGCCCCAGCATTTT. Translated, it gives CAWSIDDSGNQPQHF.